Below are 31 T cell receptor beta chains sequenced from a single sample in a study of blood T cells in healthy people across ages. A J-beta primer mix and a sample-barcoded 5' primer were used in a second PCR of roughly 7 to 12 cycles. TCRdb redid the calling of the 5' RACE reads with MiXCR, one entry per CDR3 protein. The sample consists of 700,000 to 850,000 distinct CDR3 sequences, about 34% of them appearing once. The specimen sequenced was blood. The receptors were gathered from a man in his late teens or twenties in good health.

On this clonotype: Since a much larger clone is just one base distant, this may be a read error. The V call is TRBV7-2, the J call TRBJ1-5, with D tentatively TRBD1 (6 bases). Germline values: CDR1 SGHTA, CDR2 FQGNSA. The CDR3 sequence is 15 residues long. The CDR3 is CASGLAQGGNQPQHF. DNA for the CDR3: TGTGCCAGCGGCTTAGCACAGGGTGGCAATCAGCCCCAGCATTTT.

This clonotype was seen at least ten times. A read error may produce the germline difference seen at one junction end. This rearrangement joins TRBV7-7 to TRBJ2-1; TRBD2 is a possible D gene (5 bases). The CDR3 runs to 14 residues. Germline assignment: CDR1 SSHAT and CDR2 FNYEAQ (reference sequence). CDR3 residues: CASSEDGEYNEQFF. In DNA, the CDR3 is TGTGCTAGCAGCGAGGACGGGGAATACAATGAGCAGTTCTTC.

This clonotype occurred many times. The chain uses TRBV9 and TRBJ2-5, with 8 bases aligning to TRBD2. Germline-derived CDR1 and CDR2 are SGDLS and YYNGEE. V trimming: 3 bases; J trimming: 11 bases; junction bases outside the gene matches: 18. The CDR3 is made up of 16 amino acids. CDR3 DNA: TGTGCCAGCAGCGCCTCCGGGGGGGCTGAGGGTAATGAGCAGTACTTC. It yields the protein CASSASGGAEGNEQYF.

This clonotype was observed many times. CDR3: CSARANPGNEQFF. In DNA, the CDR3 is TGCAGTGCTAGAGCGAACCCTGGCAATGAGCAGTTCTTC. V gene TRBV20-1 combines with J gene TRBJ2-1; D remains ambiguous. The germline CDR1 and CDR2 sequences are DFQATT and SNEGSKA (reference sequence). This CDR3 spans 13 amino acids. V was clipped by 1 base and J by 6 bases, with 10 bases between them.

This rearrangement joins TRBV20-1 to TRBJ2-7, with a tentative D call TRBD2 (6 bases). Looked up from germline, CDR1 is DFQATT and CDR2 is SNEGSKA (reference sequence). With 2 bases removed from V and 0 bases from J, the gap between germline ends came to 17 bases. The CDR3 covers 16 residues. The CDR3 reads CSARIAVSLLSYEQYF. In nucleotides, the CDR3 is TGCAGTGCTAGAATAGCGGTCAGCCTCCTCTCCTACGAGCAGTACTTC.

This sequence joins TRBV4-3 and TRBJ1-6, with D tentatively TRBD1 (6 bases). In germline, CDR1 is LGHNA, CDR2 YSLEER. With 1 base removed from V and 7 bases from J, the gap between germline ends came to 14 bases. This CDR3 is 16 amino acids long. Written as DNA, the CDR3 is TGCGCCAGCAGCCAAGCCCCCCGGACAGAGAATTCACCCCTCCACTTT. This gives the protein CASSQAPRTENSPLHF.

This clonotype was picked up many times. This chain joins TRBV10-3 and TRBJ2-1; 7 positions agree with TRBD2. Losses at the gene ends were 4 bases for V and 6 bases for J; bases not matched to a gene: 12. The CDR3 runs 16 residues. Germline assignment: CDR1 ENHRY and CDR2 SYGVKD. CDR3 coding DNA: TGTGCCATCAGTGGGCAGACTAGCATAAGGTCCAATGAGCAGTTCTTC. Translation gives CAISGQTSIRSNEQFF.

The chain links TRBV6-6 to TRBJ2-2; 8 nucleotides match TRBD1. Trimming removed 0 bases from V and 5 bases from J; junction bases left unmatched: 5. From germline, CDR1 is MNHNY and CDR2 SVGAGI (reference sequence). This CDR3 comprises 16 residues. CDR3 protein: CASSYSAGGVTGELFF. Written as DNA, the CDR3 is TGTGCCAGCAGTTACTCGGCAGGGGGCGTAACCGGGGAGCTGTTTTTT.

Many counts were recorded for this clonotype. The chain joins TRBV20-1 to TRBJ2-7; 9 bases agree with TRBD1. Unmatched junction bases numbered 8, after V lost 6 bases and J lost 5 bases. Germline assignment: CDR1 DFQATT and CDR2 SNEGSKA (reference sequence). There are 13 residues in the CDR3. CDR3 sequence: CSALTGGVNEQYF. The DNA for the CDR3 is TGCAGTGCCCTGACAGGGGGGGTAAACGAGCAGTACTTC.

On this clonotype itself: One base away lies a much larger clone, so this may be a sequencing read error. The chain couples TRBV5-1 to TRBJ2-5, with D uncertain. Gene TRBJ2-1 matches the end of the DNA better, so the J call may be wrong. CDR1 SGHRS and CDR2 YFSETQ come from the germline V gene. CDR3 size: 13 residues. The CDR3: CASSEDQQETQFF. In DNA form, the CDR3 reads TGCGCCAGCAGCGAAGACCAACAAGAGACCCAGTTCTTC.

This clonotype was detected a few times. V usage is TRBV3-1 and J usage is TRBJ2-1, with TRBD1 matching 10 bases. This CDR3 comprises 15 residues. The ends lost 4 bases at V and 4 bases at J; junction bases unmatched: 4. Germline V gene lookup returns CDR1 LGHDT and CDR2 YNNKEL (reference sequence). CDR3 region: CASSRGQGEYNEQFF. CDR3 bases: TGTGCCAGCAGCCGAGGACAGGGGGAATACAATGAGCAGTTCTTC.

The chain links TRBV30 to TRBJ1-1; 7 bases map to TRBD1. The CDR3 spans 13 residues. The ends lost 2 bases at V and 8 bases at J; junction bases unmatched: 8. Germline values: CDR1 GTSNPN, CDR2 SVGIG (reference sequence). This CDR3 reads CAWSPQGGGEAFF. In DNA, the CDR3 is TGTGCCTGGAGTCCGCAGGGGGGTGGGGAAGCTTTCTTT.

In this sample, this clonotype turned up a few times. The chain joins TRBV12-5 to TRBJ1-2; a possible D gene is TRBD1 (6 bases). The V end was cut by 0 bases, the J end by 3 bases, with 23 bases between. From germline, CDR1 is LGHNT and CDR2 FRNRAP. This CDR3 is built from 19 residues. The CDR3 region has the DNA TGTGCTAGTGGTTTGGTAATCAAACCGGATCACCGGGGGCACTATGGCTACACCTTC. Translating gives CASGLVIKPDHRGHYGYTF.

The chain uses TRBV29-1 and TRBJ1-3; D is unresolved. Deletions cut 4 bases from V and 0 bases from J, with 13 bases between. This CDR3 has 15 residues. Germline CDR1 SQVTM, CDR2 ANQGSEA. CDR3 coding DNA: TGCAGCGTTGGGATCCGGGCCCTCTCTGGAAACACCATATATTTT. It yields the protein CSVGIRALSGNTIYF. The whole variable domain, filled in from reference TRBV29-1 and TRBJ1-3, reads SAVISQKPSRDICQRGTSLTIQCQVDSQVTMMFWYRQQPGQSLTLIATANQGSEATYESGFVIDKFPISRPNLTFSTLTVSNMSPEDSSIYLCSVGIRALSGNTIYFGEGSWLTVV.

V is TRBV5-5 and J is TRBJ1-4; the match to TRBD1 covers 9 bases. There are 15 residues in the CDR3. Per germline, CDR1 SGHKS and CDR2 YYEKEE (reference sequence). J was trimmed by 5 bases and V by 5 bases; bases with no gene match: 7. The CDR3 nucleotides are TGTGCCAGCAGGATCATGGACAGGGGAAATGAAAAACTGTTTTTT. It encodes CASRIMDRGNEKLFF.

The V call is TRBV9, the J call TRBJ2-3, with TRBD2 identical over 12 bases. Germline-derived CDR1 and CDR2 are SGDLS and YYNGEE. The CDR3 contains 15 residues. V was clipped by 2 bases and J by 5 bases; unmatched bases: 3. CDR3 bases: TGTGCCAGCAGCGTCCGACTAGCGGGGGAAGATACGCAGTATTTT. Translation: CASSVRLAGEDTQYF.

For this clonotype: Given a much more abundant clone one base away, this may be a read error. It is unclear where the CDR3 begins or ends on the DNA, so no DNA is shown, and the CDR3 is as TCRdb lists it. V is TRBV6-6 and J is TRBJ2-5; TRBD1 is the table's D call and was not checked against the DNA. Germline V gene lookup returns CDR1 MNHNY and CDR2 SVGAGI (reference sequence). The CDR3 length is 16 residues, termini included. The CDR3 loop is CASSQWDGDILETQYF.

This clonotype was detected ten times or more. As DNA, the CDR3 is TGTGCCAGCAGCTTAGGAAGCGGGGGAAACAATGAGCAGTTCTTC. As protein: CASSLGSGGNNEQFF. The rearrangement links TRBV11-2 to TRBJ2-1; TRBD2 aligns across 8 bases. The CDR3 length is 15 residues. Germline V gives CDR1 SGHAT, CDR2 FQNNGV. After removal of 1 base from V and 5 bases from J, the junction contained 4 bases not matched to a gene.

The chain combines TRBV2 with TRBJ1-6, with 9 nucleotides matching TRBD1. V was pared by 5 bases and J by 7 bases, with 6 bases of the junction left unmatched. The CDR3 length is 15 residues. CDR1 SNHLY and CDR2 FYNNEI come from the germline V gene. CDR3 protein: CASSLMGQGNSPLHF. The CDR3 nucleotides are TGTGCCAGCAGTCTTATGGGACAGGGCAATTCACCCCTCCACTTT. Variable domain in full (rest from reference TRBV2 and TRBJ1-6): EPEVTQTPSHQVTQMGQEVILRCVPISNHLYFYWYRQILGQKVEFLVSFYNNEISEKSEIFDDQFSVERPDGSNFTLKIRSTKLEDSAMYFCASSLMGQGNSPLHFGNGTRLTVT.

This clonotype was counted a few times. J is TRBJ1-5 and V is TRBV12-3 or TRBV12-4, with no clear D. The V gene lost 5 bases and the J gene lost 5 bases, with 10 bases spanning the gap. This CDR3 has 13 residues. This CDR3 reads CASSVWVHQPQHF. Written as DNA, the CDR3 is TGTGCCAGCAGTGTATGGGTACATCAGCCCCAGCATTTT.

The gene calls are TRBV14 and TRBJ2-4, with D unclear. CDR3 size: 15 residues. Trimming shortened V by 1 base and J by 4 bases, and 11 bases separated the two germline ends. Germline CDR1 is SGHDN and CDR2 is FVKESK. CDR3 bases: TGTGCCAGCAGCCAAGCTGGCAGGAATAAAAACATTCAGTACTTC. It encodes CASSQAGRNKNIQYF. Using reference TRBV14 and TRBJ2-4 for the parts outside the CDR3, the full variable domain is EAGVTQFPSHSVIEKGQTVTLRCDPISGHDNLYWYRRVMGKEIKFLLHFVKESKQDESGMPNNRFLAERTGGTYSTLKVQPAELEDSGVYFCASSQAGRNKNIQYFGAGTRLSVL.

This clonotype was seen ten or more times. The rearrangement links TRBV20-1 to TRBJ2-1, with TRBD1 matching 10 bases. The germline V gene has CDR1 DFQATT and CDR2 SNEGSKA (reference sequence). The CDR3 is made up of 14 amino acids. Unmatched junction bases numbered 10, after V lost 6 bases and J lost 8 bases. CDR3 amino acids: CSAGTGTGAYEQFF. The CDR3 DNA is TGCAGTGCGGGAACGGGGACAGGGGCTTATGAGCAGTTCTTC.

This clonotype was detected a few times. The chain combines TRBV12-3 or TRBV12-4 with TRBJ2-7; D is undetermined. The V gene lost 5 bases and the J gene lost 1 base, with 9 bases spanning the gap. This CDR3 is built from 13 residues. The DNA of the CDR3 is TGTGCCAGCAGTGGGCGGCTGTCCTACGAGCAGTACTTC. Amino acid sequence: CASSGRLSYEQYF.

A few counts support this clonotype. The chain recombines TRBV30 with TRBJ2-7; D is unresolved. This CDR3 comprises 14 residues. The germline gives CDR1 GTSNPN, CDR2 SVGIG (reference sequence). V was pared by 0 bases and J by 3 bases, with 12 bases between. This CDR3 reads CAWSVLIGNYEQYF. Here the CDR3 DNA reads TGTGCCTGGAGTGTCTTAATTGGGAACTACGAGCAGTACTTC.

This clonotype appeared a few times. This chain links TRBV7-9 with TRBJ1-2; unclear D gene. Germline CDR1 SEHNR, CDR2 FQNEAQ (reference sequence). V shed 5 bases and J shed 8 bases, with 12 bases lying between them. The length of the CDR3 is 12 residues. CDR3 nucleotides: TGTGCCAGCAGCGCTAGCTTTGGGGGCTACACCTTC. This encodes CASSASFGGYTF.

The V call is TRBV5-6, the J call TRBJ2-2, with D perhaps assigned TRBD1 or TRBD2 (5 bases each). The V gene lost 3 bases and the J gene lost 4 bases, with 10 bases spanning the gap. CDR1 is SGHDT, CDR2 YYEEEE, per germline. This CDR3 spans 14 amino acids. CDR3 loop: CASSSGTFTGELFF. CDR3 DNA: TGTGCCAGCAGCTCGGGGACCTTCACCGGGGAGCTGTTTTTT.

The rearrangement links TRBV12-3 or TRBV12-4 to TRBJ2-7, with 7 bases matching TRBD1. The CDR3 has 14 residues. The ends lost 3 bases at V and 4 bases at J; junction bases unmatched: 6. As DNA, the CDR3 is TGTGCCAGCAGTTTGAAAGGGGGCTTATACGAGCAGTACTTC. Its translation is CASSLKGGLYEQYF.

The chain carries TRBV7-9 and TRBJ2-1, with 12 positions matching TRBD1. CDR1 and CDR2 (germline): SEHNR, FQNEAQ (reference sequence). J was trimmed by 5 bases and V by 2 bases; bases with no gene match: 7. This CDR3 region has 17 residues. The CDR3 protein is CASSLTTGTGGHNEQFF. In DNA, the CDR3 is TGTGCCAGCAGCTTAACCACCGGGACAGGGGGCCACAATGAGCAGTTCTTC.

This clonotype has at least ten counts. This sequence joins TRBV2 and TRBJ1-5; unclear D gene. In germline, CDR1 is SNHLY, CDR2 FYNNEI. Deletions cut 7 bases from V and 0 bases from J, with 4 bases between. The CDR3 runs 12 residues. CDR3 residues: CASKNSNQPQHF. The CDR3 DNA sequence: TGTGCCAGCAAGAATAGCAATCAGCCCCAGCATTTT.

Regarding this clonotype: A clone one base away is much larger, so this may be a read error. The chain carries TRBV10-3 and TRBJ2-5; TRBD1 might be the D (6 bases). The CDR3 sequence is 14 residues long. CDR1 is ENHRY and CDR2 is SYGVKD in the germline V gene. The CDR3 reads CAVSEGTSSSTQYF. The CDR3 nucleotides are TGTGCCGTCAGTGAGGGGACAAGCTCTTCGACCCAGTACTTC.

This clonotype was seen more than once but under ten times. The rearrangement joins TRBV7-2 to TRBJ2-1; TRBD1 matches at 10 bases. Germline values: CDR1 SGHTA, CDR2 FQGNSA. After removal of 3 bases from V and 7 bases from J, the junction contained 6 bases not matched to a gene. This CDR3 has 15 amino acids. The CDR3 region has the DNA TGTGCCAGCAGCTTTGGGGACAGGGGATGGAATGAGCAGTTCTTC. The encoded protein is CASSFGDRGWNEQFF.